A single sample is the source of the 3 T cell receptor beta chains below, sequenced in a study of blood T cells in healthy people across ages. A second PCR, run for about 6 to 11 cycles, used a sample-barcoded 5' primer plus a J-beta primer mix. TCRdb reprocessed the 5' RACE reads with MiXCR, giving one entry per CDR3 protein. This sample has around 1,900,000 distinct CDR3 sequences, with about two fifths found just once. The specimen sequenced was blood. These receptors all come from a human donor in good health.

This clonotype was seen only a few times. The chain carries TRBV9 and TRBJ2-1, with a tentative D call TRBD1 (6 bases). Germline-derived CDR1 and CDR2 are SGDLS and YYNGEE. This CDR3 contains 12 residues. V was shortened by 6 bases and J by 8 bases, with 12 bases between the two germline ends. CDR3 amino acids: CASNRDGDEQFF. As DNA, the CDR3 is TGTGCCAGCAACAGGGACGGTGATGAGCAGTTCTTC.

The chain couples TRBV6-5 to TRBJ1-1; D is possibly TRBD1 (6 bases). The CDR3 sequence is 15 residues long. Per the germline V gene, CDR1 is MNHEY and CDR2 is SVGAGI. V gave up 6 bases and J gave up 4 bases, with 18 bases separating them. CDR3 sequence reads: CASRNGGAGVTEAFF. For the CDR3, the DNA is TGTGCCAGCAGGAACGGGGGGGCAGGCGTCACTGAAGCTTTCTTT.

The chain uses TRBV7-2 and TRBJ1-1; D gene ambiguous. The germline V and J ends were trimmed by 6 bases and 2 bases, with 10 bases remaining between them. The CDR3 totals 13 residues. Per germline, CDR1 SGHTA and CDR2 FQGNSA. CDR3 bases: TGTGCCAGCAGACGGGGTACCAACACTGAAGCTTTCTTT. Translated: CASRRGTNTEAFF.